The rows below give T cell receptor beta chains drawn from one sample of a study of PD-1 blockade in classical Hodgkin lymphoma. Repertoires were generated with immunoSEQ multiplex PCR, while TCRdb's copy carries only in-frame clones and drops some. The table lists around 13,000 clones, about 78% of them singletons. The source material was peripheral blood mononuclear cells (PBMCs), sampled before the second cycle of nivolumab. All receptors derive from a human donor with classical Hodgkin lymphoma. Both conserved end residues are part of each CDR3. The D gene is left open where the match is weak. Clone size appears in some rows only: once, few, many, or a class for an expanded clone.

TRBJ2-5	.	TRBV6-6	.	CASSYYWQNHQETQYF	TGTGCCAGCAGTTATTATTGGCAGAATCACCAAGAGACCCAGTACTTC
TRBJ1-1	TRBD1	TRBV18	.	CASSPGQLNTEAFF	TGTGCCAGCTCACCGGGACAGTTAAACACTGAAGCTTTCTTT
TRBJ2-1	.	TRBV5-1	.	CASSHTSRAYNEQFF	TGCGCCAGCAGCCATACTAGCCGCGCCTACAATGAGCAGTTCTTC
TRBJ1-2	.	TRBV27	.	CASSLRSGPYGYTF	TGTGCCAGCAGTTTAAGATCAGGGCCCTATGGCTACACCTTC
TRBJ2-7	.	TRBV27	.	CASSGGLNNEQYF	TGTGCCAGCAGTGGGGGACTGAACAACGAGCAGTACTTC
TRBJ1-2	.	TRBV5-1	.	CASSLERGGYTF	TGCGCCAGCAGCTTGGAGAGGGGCGGCTACACCTTC
TRBJ2-6	.	TRBV7-9	once	CASSLSGSGANVLTF	TGTGCCAGCAGCTTATCCGGCTCTGGGGCCAACGTCCTGACTTTC
TRBJ2-5	.	TRBV30	.	CAWSEETQYF	TGTGCCTGGAGTGAAGAGACCCAGTACTTC
TRBJ2-2	.	TRBV5-1	.	CASSLFNSDTGELFF	TGCGCCAGCAGCTTATTCAACAGCGACACCGGGGAGCTGTTTTTT
TRBJ1-2	.	TRBV18	few	CASSAQGGDGYTF	TGTGCCAGCTCAGCACAGGGAGGCGATGGCTACACCTTC
TRBJ1-1	TRBD1	TRBV5-8	.	CASSLDRGKMNTEAFF	TGTGCCAGCAGTCTAGACAGGGGGAAGATGAACACTGAAGCTTTCTTT
TRBJ2-7	.	TRBV5-1	few	CASSLNSAGYEQYF	TGCGCCAGCAGCTTGAACAGTGCAGGCTACGAGCAGTACTTC
TRBJ2-5	TRBD1	TRBV28	.	CASSLFRDRGWETQYF	TGTGCCAGCAGTTTATTCCGGGACAGGGGTTGGGAGACCCAGTACTTC
TRBJ1-4	TRBD1	TRBV7-2	.	CASSLAGQGLITNEKLFF	TGTGCCAGCAGCTTAGCGGGACAGGGCCTCATAACTAATGAAAAACTGTTTTTT
TRBJ1-2	.	TRBV5-1	.	CASSEGLGVGSRGYTF	TGCGCCAGCAGCGAGGGGTTAGGAGTGGGCAGCCGCGGCTACACCTTC
TRBJ1-5	.	TRBV2	.	CASSAQGISNQPQHF	TGTGCCAGCAGTGCCCAGGGGATAAGCAATCAGCCCCAGCATTTT
TRBJ1-1	.	TRBV7-6	.	CASSLIGGAGEAFF	TGTGCCAGCAGCTTAATTGGAGGGGCAGGAGAAGCTTTCTTT
TRBJ1-1	.	TRBV18	.	CASSTTGGSAAEAFF	TGTGCCAGCTCGACCACGGGGGGCTCTGCCGCTGAAGCTTTCTTT
TRBJ1-2	.	TRBV5-5	.	CASSRPGGGYGYTF	TGTGCCAGCAGCCGACCCGGGGGCGGCTATGGCTACACCTTC
TRBJ1-2	.	TRBV5-1	.	CASSLGQNYGYTF	TGCGCCAGCAGCTTGGGTCAGAACTATGGCTACACCTTC
TRBJ1-1	.	TRBV2	.	CASRIQGTEAFF	TGTGCCAGCAGGATACAAGGCACTGAAGCTTTCTTT
TRBJ1-6	.	TRBV28	.	CASSLPEGLPRSPLHF	TGTGCCAGCAGTCTTCCCGAGGGGCTTCCACGTTCACCCCTCCACTTT
TRBJ1-5	.	TRBV5-4	few	CASSLDMMDQPQHF	TGTGCCAGCAGCTTGGATATGATGGATCAGCCCCAGCATTTT
TRBJ1-6	.	TRBV18	.	CASSPQTVSPLHF	TGTGCCAGCTCACCACAAACAGTCTCACCCCTCCACTTT
TRBJ1-3	.	TRBV5-4	.	CASSLAGAYGNTIYF	TGTGCCAGCAGCTTGGCGGGGGCTTATGGAAACACCATATATTTT
TRBJ2-1	.	TRBV7-2	.	CASSLVGLDYNEQFF	TGTGCCAGCAGCTTAGTGGGTCTAGACTACAATGAGCAGTTCTTC
TRBJ2-5	TRBD1	TRBV2	.	CASSEASGTGTGTQYF	TGTGCCAGCAGTGAAGCATCCGGGACAGGGACTGGGACCCAGTACTTC
TRBJ2-7	.	TRBV18	.	CASSPQERYEQYF	TGTGCCAGCTCACCTCAGGAGCGGTACGAGCAGTACTTC
TRBJ2-1	.	TRBV4-3	.	CASSRNNYNEQFF	TGCGCCAGTTCCCGTAACAACTACAATGAGCAGTTCTTC
TRBJ1-1	.	TRBV10-1	.	CASRNIGRENTEAFF	TGCGCCAGCAGAAACATCGGACGGGAGAACACTGAAGCTTTCTTT
TRBJ2-2	.	TRBV7-3	.	CASSQKATGELFF	TGTGCCAGCAGCCAGAAAGCCACCGGGGAGCTGTTTTTT
TRBJ1-2	.	TRBV6-5	.	CASSPGQRAGGYTF	TGTGCCAGCAGCCCAGGACAGAGAGCGGGAGGCTACACCTTC
TRBJ1-6	TRBD1	TRBV10-3	once	CAISVDRGNSPLHF	TGTGCCATCAGTGTGGACAGGGGCAATTCACCCCTCCACTTT
TRBJ1-5	TRBD1	TRBV6-5	.	CASSAGQGNQPQHF	TGTGCCAGCAGTGCGGGACAGGGAAATCAGCCCCAGCATTTT
TRBJ2-7	.	TRBV6-5	.	CAISMNAYEQYF	TGTGCCATCAGTATGAATGCCTACGAGCAGTACTTC
TRBJ2-2	.	TRBV5-1	.	CASSPGALTGELFF	TGCGCCAGCAGCCCGGGGGCCCTCACCGGGGAGCTGTTTTTT
TRBJ2-1	.	TRBV7-2	.	CASSLSALGEQFF	TGTGCCAGCAGCTTATCGGCGTTAGGGGAGCAGTTCTTC
TRBJ2-1	.	TRBV5-1	.	CASSLISRSEQFF	TGCGCCAGCAGCTTGATTTCTCGATCGGAGCAGTTCTTC
TRBJ2-1	.	TRBV29-1	few	CSVKGAGRGIWEQFF	TGCAGCGTGAAAGGGGCAGGACGGGGGATATGGGAGCAGTTCTTC